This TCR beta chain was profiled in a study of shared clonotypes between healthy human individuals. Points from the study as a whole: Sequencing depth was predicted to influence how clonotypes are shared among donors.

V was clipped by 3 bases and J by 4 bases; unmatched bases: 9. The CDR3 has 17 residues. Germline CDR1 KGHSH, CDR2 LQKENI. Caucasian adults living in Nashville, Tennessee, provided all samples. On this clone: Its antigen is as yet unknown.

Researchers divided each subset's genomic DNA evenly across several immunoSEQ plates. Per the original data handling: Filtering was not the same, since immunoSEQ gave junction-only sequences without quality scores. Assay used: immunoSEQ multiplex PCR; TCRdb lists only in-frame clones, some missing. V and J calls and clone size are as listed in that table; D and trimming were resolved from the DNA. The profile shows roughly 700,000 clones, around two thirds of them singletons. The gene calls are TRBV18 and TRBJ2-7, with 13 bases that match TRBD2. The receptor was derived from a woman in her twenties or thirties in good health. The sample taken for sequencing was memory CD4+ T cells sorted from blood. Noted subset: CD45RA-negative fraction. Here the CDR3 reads CASSPPTSGRMDYEQYF. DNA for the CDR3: TGTGCCAGCTCACCCCCGACTAGCGGGAGGATGGATTACGAGCAGTACTTC.